These 32 T cell receptor beta chains came from one sample sequenced in a study of cytomegalovirus exposure and HLA in healthy donors. The PCR employed 60 Vbeta primers together with 13 Jbeta primers. Libraries were prepared by immunoSEQ multiplex PCR; TCRdb keeps only in-frame clonotypes and omits some of them. The sample yields some 23,000 clones, of which the top ten take up 17%. Sequenced: PBMCs. The source is a male donor in good health and CMV-seropositive.

The CDR3 spells CASSLARGSYEQYF. Written as DNA, the CDR3 is TGTGCCAGCAGCTTGGCCCGAGGCAGCTACGAGCAGTACTTC. The chain is built from TRBV5-4 and TRBJ2-7; D remains ambiguous. Deletions cut 0 bases from V and 3 bases from J, with 10 bases between. The CDR3 has 14 amino acids. Germline assignment: CDR1 SGHNT and CDR2 YYREEE (reference sequence). Using reference TRBV5-4 and TRBJ2-7 for the parts outside the CDR3, the full variable domain is ETGVTQSPTHLIKTRGQQVTLRCSSQSGHNTVSWYQQALGQGPQFIFQYYREEENGRGNFPPRFSGLQFPNYSSELNVNALELDDSALYLCASSLARGSYEQYFGPGTRLTVT.

J is TRBJ1-3 and V is TRBV5-1; D unclear. CDR1 and CDR2 from the germline V gene are SGHRS and YFSETQ. The CDR3 runs to 17 residues. Trimming pared 0 bases from V and 0 bases from J, leaving 13 bases between. Here the CDR3 DNA reads TGCGCCAGCAGCTTGGTTGGGCCCCAACTCTCTGGAAACACCATATATTTT. Amino acids: CASSLVGPQLSGNTIYF.

The V gene is TRBV7-9, the J gene TRBJ2-2; D gene ambiguous. The CDR3 spans 15 residues. The germline V gene encodes CDR1 SEHNR and CDR2 FQNEAQ (reference sequence). V was trimmed by 1 base and J by 1 base, leaving 7 bases between them. CDR3 in amino acids: CASSLGPRNTGELFF. CDR3 in DNA: TGTGCCAGCAGCTTAGGTCCCAGGAACACCGGGGAGCTGTTTTTT.

The gene calls are TRBV19 and TRBJ2-1, with a weak D call TRBD1 (5 bases). The germline V gene has CDR1 LNHDA and CDR2 SQIVND (reference sequence). The CDR3 contains 14 residues. V was pared by 3 bases and J by 7 bases, with 13 bases between. DNA of the CDR3: TGTGCCAGTAGTATGGTCGACAGACAAAATGAGCAGTTCTTC. Protein: CASSMVDRQNEQFF.

V is TRBV9 and J is TRBJ2-4; 8 bases are a match to TRBD1. The V segment lost 4 bases and the J segment 2 bases; nucleotides outside the gene matches: 8. The CDR3 contains 16 residues. CDR1 is SGDLS and CDR2 is YYNGEE in the germline V gene. Written as DNA, the CDR3 is TGTGCCAGCAGCCCAGGGGGCGGGGTGACCAAAAACATTCAGTACTTC. It codes for CASSPGGGVTKNIQYF. Using reference TRBV9 and TRBJ2-4 for the parts outside the CDR3, the full variable domain is DSGVTQTPKHLITATGQRVTLRCSPRSGDLSVYWYQQSLDQGLQFLIQYYNGEERAKGNILERFSAQQFPDLHSELNLSSLELGDSALYFCASSPGGGVTKNIQYFGAGTRLSVL.

The genes are TRBV4-1 and TRBJ2-3, with 12 bases identical to TRBD2. CDR3 size: 18 residues. V dropped 3 bases and J dropped 2; count of bases not matched to a gene: 9. Germline assignment: CDR1 MGHRA and CDR2 YSYEKL. CDR3 residues: CASSQVGLAGFSTDTQYF. As DNA, the CDR3 is TGCGCCAGCAGCCAGGTCGGACTAGCGGGATTCTCCACAGATACGCAGTATTTT.

V gene TRBV13 combines with J gene TRBJ1-1; TRBD1 might be the D (5 bases). From germline, CDR1 is PRHDT and CDR2 FYEKMQ (reference sequence). The CDR3 has 11 residues. The CDR3 protein is CTSSWGAEAFF. In DNA form, the CDR3 reads TGTACCTCCTCGTGGGGGGCTGAAGCTTTCTTT.

The J gene is TRBJ1-2, the V gene TRBV30, with D hard to call. CDR1 is GTSNPN, CDR2 SVGIG, per germline (reference sequence). The V and J ends lost 0 bases and 5 bases respectively, with 10 bases between them. The CDR3 runs to 13 residues. The CDR3 DNA is TGTGCCTGGAGTGTAGGCAGGTGGTATGGCTACACCTTC. The encoded protein is CAWSVGRWYGYTF.

This rearrangement joins TRBV6-1 to TRBJ2-7; tentatively, D is TRBD1 (7 bases). V was pared by 2 bases and J by 3 bases, with 11 bases between. This CDR3 spans 14 amino acids. From germline, CDR1 is MNHNS and CDR2 SASEGT. Here the CDR3 DNA reads TGTGCCAGCAGTGAATACCAGGGGGGCTACGAGCAGTACTTC. This translates into CASSEYQGGYEQYF.

The chain recombines TRBV6-1 with TRBJ2-7, with D possibly being TRBD2 (5 bases). V was clipped by 7 bases and J by 3 bases, with 7 bases between them. This CDR3 is 11 amino acids long. Germline CDR1 and CDR2: MNHNS and SASEGT. Here the CDR3 DNA reads TGTGCCAGCACCGACTACTACGAGCAGTACTTC. Its translation: CASTDYYEQYF.

This chain uses TRBV29-1 with TRBJ2-5, with TRBD1 identical over 7 bases. CDR1 SQVTM and CDR2 ANQGSEA come from the germline V gene. The V segment lost 7 bases and the J segment 2 bases; nucleotides outside the gene matches: 7. The CDR3 sequence is 13 residues long. CDR3 loop: CSAQEQGQETQYF. The CDR3 nucleotides are TGCAGCGCCCAGGAACAGGGGCAAGAGACCCAGTACTTC.

J is TRBJ1-1 and V is TRBV4-3; D is undetermined. Deletions cut 0 bases from V and 1 base from J, with 9 bases between. There are 15 residues in the CDR3. CDR1 LGHNA and CDR2 YSLEER come from the germline V gene. CDR3: CASSQDLGGNTEAFF. The CDR3 nucleotides read TGCGCCAGCAGCCAAGATCTCGGAGGGAACACTGAAGCTTTCTTT.

This chain links TRBV25-1 with TRBJ2-3, with 8 bases fitting TRBD2. Germline CDR1 is MGHDK and CDR2 is SYGVNS. CDR3 size: 15 residues. Losses at the gene ends were 3 bases for V and 2 bases for J; bases not matched to a gene: 4. The CDR3, as DNA: TGTGCCAGCAGTGATTTAGCGGGGCTCACAGATACGCAGTATTTT. Translation: CASSDLAGLTDTQYF.

This sequence joins TRBV30 and TRBJ1-4; D is perhaps TRBD1 (5 bases). CDR1 is GTSNPN, CDR2 SVGIG, per germline (reference sequence). Trimming stripped 8 bases from V and 7 bases from J, with 8 bases between. The CDR3 has 10 residues. The CDR3 DNA sequence: TGTGCCGGGGGGTCTGAAAAACTGTTTTTT. It encodes CAGGSEKLFF.

The chain couples TRBV19 to TRBJ1-2, with D perhaps TRBD1 (5 bases). CDR1 and CDR2 from the germline V gene are LNHDA and SQIVND (reference sequence). The CDR3 has 14 residues. The V gene lost 0 bases and the J gene lost 4 bases, with 9 bases spanning the gap. The CDR3 coding sequence is TGTGCCAGTAGTATAGACGACAGCGTCTATGGCTACACCTTC. Residues: CASSIDDSVYGYTF.

V usage is TRBV4-1 and J usage is TRBJ2-7, with D possibly being TRBD2 (5 bases). Germline-derived CDR1 and CDR2 are MGHRA and YSYEKL. The CDR3 runs to 14 residues. Trimming took 4 bases from V and 5 from J, leaving 15 bases between them. The CDR3 coding sequence is TGCGCCAGCAGCCCTTCGAGAGGGTCCCACGAGCAGTACTTC. Its protein is CASSPSRGSHEQYF.

The chain employs TRBV29-1 and TRBJ2-2; weak D call: TRBD2 (5 bases). V shed 5 bases and J shed 0 bases, with 13 bases lying between them. Germline CDR1 is SQVTM and CDR2 is ANQGSEA. The CDR3 runs to 15 residues. CDR3 amino acids: CSVSIRTSNTGELFF. As DNA, the CDR3 is TGCAGCGTTTCAATCCGGACTTCGAACACCGGGGAGCTGTTTTTT.

The V and J genes are TRBV5-1 and TRBJ1-1; the match to TRBD1 covers 8 bases. The V and J ends lost 4 bases and 8 bases, in that order; junction bases with no gene match: 7. The CDR3 is made up of 13 amino acids. The V gene's germline CDR1 is SGHRS and CDR2 YFSETQ. CDR3 residues: CASSEGTGAEAFF. CDR3 sequence (DNA): TGCGCCAGCAGCGAGGGGACAGGAGCCGAAGCTTTCTTT.

The chain recombines TRBV4-1 with TRBJ2-2; D is perhaps TRBD2 (6 bases). The CDR3 spans 15 residues. From germline, CDR1 is MGHRA and CDR2 YSYEKL. V was shortened by 0 bases and J by 4 bases, with 9 bases between the two germline ends. Here the CDR3 DNA reads TGCGCCAGCAGCCAAGAACTAGCTATCACCGGGGAGCTGTTTTTT. Its translation is CASSQELAITGELFF.

The rearrangement uses TRBV28 and TRBJ2-7; 9 bases align to TRBD1. The germline V gene has CDR1 MDHEN and CDR2 SYDVKM. V lost 4 bases, J lost 4 bases, and 8 bases stayed unmatched. The CDR3 covers 15 residues. In DNA form, the CDR3 reads TGTGCCAGCAGTTCCCAAGACAGGGGGATATACGAGCAGTACTTC. Amino acids: CASSSQDRGIYEQYF.

The chain is built from TRBV28 and TRBJ1-5; 10 bases are a match to TRBD1. The CDR3 sequence is 19 residues long. CDR1 MDHEN and CDR2 SYDVKM come from the germline V gene. V shed 7 bases and J 0 bases; nucleotides not matched to a gene: 15. CDR3 sequence (DNA): TGTGCCAGCACCTCTTATCCGGGACAGGGGATGTATAGCAATCAGCCCCAGCATTTT. It codes for CASTSYPGQGMYSNQPQHF.

The chain carries TRBV7-9 and TRBJ2-7; D may be TRBD1 (6 bases). The germline V gene encodes CDR1 SEHNR and CDR2 FQNEAQ (reference sequence). The V and J ends lost 5 bases and 6 bases respectively, with 20 bases between them. This CDR3 comprises 15 residues. CDR3 sequence: CASSPHRTAAGEQYF. CDR3 DNA sequence: TGTGCCAGCAGCCCCCACCGGACAGCTGCGGGCGAGCAGTACTTC.

The chain joins TRBV29-1 to TRBJ1-1, with 9 bases lining up with TRBD1. CDR1 and CDR2 (germline): SQVTM, ANQGSEA. J gave up 11 bases and V 4 bases, and 8 bases lay outside the gene matches. The CDR3 has 12 residues. The CDR3 coding sequence is TGCAGCGTTGGGGTGAGACAGGGGGAGGCTTTCTTT. Protein sequence: CSVGVRQGEAFF.

This rearrangement joins TRBV18 to TRBJ2-7; 8 bases agree with TRBD1. Germline lookup yields CDR1 KGHSH and CDR2 LQKENI. Trimming removed 3 bases from V and 6 bases from J; junction bases left unmatched: 4. The CDR3 contains 13 residues. CDR3 sequence (DNA): TGTGCCAGCTCACCCGAAGACAGGGGCGAGCAGTACTTC. Its protein product is CASSPEDRGEQYF. The complete variable domain, with remaining parts taken from reference TRBV18 and TRBJ2-7, reads NAGVMQNPRHLVRRRGQEARLRCSPMKGHSHVYWYRQLPEEGLKFMVYLQKENIIDESGMPKERFSAEFPKEGPSILRIQQVVRGDSAAYFCASSPEDRGEQYFGPGTRLTVT.

The V call is TRBV11-2, the J call TRBJ1-1, with 7 bases fitting TRBD1. CDR3 length: 15 residues. Trimming cost V 1 base and J 6 bases; bases outside gene matches: 8. The V gene's germline CDR1 is SGHAT and CDR2 FQNNGV. CDR3 nucleotide sequence: TGTGCCAGCAGCTTAGTCTCCAGGGGGGACGCTGAAGCTTTCTTT. Protein sequence: CASSLVSRGDAEAFF.

J is TRBJ1-2 and V is TRBV5-1; 9 nucleotides match TRBD1. This CDR3 comprises 15 residues. V trimming: 4 bases; J trimming: 5 bases; junction bases outside the gene matches: 9. CDR1 and CDR2 (germline): SGHRS, YFSETQ. CDR3 residues: CASSPGQGGWYGYTF. The CDR3 coding sequence is TGCGCCAGCAGCCCGGGACAGGGAGGATGGTATGGCTACACCTTC.

The chain joins TRBV9 to TRBJ2-7; TRBD2 agrees at 7 bases. CDR3 length equals 15 residues. The germline gives CDR1 SGDLS, CDR2 YYNGEE. After removal of 4 bases from V and 2 bases from J, the junction contained 9 bases not matched to a gene. This CDR3 is CASSRGGTDPYEQYF. The CDR3 nucleotides read TGTGCCAGCAGCCGGGGAGGGACGGACCCCTACGAGCAGTACTTC.

V is TRBV6-1 and J is TRBJ1-5; 8 positions agree with TRBD1. The V gene end was trimmed by 2 bases and the J gene end by 0 bases; junction bases not matched to a gene: 12. Germline CDR1 and CDR2: MNHNS and SASEGT. The CDR3 runs to 19 residues. The CDR3 sequence is CASSEKQGAPSFSNQPQHF. The CDR3 region has the DNA TGTGCCAGCAGTGAAAAGCAGGGGGCGCCTTCTTTTAGCAATCAGCCCCAGCATTTT.

This sequence joins TRBV19 and TRBJ2-1, with a possible D match to TRBD2 (7 bases). Germline V gives CDR1 LNHDA, CDR2 SQIVND (reference sequence). The CDR3 has 15 residues. Trimming took 5 bases from V and 9 from J, leaving 20 bases between them. DNA for the CDR3: TGTGCCAGTAGTTATGCGGGGGCCCTATTTTCTGAGCAGTTCTTC. Amino acid sequence: CASSYAGALFSEQFF.

This chain connects TRBV5-1 to TRBJ1-1; no definite D call. Per the germline V gene, CDR1 is SGHRS and CDR2 is YFSETQ. The CDR3 runs 14 residues. Between the trimmed V and J ends, which lost 2 bases and 0 bases, there was a span of 8 bases. The CDR3 loop reads CASSFGVLNTEAFF. CDR3 DNA sequence: TGCGCCAGCAGCTTCGGAGTACTGAACACTGAAGCTTTCTTT.

J is TRBJ2-3 and V is TRBV4-2, with 10 bases matching TRBD2. Germline V gene data show CDR1 as LGHNA and CDR2 as YNFKEQ. The junction had 5 bases not matched to a gene; V was cut back by 0 bases and J by 2 bases. The CDR3 contains 17 residues. CDR3: CASSQEKAGGATDTQYF. CDR3 DNA sequence: TGTGCCAGCAGCCAAGAGAAAGCGGGGGGGGCCACAGATACGCAGTATTTT.

The genes are TRBV27 and TRBJ1-4; 7 bases map to TRBD1. Germline assignment: CDR1 MNHEY and CDR2 SMNVEV (reference sequence). The junction had 5 bases not matched to a gene; V was cut back by 3 bases and J by 7 bases. The CDR3 spans 14 residues. In DNA, the CDR3 is TGTGCCAGCAGTTTTTACAGGGGTGGTGAAAAACTGTTTTTT. Residues: CASSFYRGGEKLFF.